Below, one T cell receptor (beta chain) is given with its context. The antigen is unknown. V was trimmed by 6 bases and J by 8 bases, leaving 25 bases between them. Germline assignment: CDR1 MDHEN and CDR2 SYDVKM. The CDR3 sequence is 16 residues long. The data belong to a study of cytomegalovirus exposure and HLA in healthy donors. Findings and limits, study-wide: The study put 150 to 200 TCR beta chains on its list as cytomegalovirus-associated.

The PCR contained 60 Vbeta and 13 Jbeta primers. Sequencing was performed with immunoSEQ multiplex PCR; in TCRdb, only in-frame clones are kept and a portion is missing. The repertoire table contains 200,000 or so clones. The sequence came from a boy younger than 18 in good health and CMV-seronegative. The specimen sequenced was PBMCs. The V call is TRBV28, the J call TRBJ1-2; D perhaps matches TRBD1 (6 bases). CDR3 region: CASRIAGTLLQGGYTF. The CDR3 DNA follows: TGTGCCAGCAGAATCGCCGGGACACTCCTCCAGGGCGGCTACACCTTC.